These T cell receptor beta chains were read from a single sample in a study of cytomegalovirus exposure and HLA in healthy donors. Clones were read by immunoSEQ multiplex PCR, and TCRdb kept only the in-frame ones, dropping some. This table has about 140,000 clones, 55% to 75% appearing once. The material sequenced was PBMCs. These TCRs come from a man aged 50 to 59 in good health and CMV-seropositive. Both conserved end residues are part of each CDR3. Fields, in order: D gene, V gene, clone size, J gene, CDR3 protein, CDR3 DNA. The D gene is left open where the match is weak. The size entry is marked missing in some rows and otherwise reads once, few, many or a size class.

TRBD1	TRBV6-5	NA	TRBJ1-1	CASKRQGPNTEAFF	TGTGCCAGCAAAAGACAGGGACCGAACACTGAAGCTTTCTTT
NA	TRBV21-1	NA	TRBJ1-1	CASSNGDGLNTEAFF	TGTGCCAGCAGCAATGGAGACGGGTTGAACACTGAAGCTTTCTTT
TRBD1	TRBV19	NA	TRBJ1-3	CASSSRDSSGNTIYF	TGTGCCAGTAGTAGTCGGGACAGCTCTGGAAACACCATATATTTT
NA	TRBV14	NA	TRBJ1-2	CASSPRTASYGYTF	TGTGCCAGCAGCCCTCGGACAGCCAGCTATGGCTACACCTTC
TRBD1	TRBV7-8	NA	TRBJ1-1	CASSSRTGLNTEAFF	TGTGCCAGCAGCTCCCGGACAGGGCTGAACACTGAAGCTTTCTTT
TRBD2	TRBV10-2	NA	TRBJ2-2	CASSRSGGVAGELFF	TGCGCCAGCAGTAGGAGCGGGGGGGTAGCCGGGGAGCTGTTTTTT
TRBD1	TRBV7-2	NA	TRBJ1-6	CASSPRPADRASSPLHF	TGTGCCAGCAGCCCACGGCCCGCGGACAGGGCAAGTTCACCCCTCCACTTT
NA	TRBV12-5	few	TRBJ1-1	CASGPRGTDNTEAFF	TGTGCTAGTGGTCCGAGGGGGACGGATAACACTGAAGCTTTCTTT
NA	TRBV10-3	NA	TRBJ1-5	CAISAGGAQPQHF	TGTGCCATCAGTGCCGGGGGGGCTCAGCCCCAGCATTTT
TRBD1	TRBV7-7	NA	TRBJ1-4	CASSRGTGDEKLFF	TGTGCTAGCAGCAGAGGGACAGGGGATGAAAAACTGTTTTTT
NA	TRBV7-7	NA	TRBJ1-5	CASSQGMNQPQHF	TGTGCCAGCAGCCAGGGAATGAATCAGCCCCAGCATTTT
NA	TRBV10-2	NA	TRBJ1-2	CATSDTYNYGYTF	TGCGCCACCTCAGACACCTATAACTATGGCTACACCTTC
TRBD1	TRBV10-1	NA	TRBJ2-6	CASSPKTGRGSGANVLTF	TGCGCCAGCAGTCCAAAGACAGGGAGAGGATCTGGGGCCAACGTCCTGACTTTC
NA	TRBV6-7	NA	TRBJ2-4	CASSYGGGPIHIQYF	TGTGCCAGCAGTTACGGGGGGGGGCCGATCCACATTCAGTACTTC
NA	TRBV19	NA	TRBJ1-1	CASSRAAKAPPEAFF	TGTGCCAGTAGTAGAGCGGCCAAGGCCCCTCCTGAAGCTTTCTTT
TRBD2	TRBV10-3	once	TRBJ2-2	CAISRGLAGSNTGELFF	TGTGCCATCAGCCGGGGACTAGCGGGATCGAACACCGGGGAGCTGTTTTTT
TRBD1	TRBV5-1	NA	TRBJ1-4	CASSETGLGTNEKLFF	TGCGCCAGCAGCGAGACAGGGTTGGGAACTAATGAAAAACTGTTTTTT
NA	TRBV5-1	NA	TRBJ1-2	CASSLAGSGFGYTF	TGCGCCAGCAGCTTGGCGGGGTCCGGTTTTGGCTACACCTTC
NA	TRBV7-3	NA	TRBJ2-2	CASSLRPGTNTGELFF	TGTGCCAGCAGTCTTCGGCCAGGGACGAACACCGGGGAGCTGTTTTTT
TRBD1	TRBV7-8	many	TRBJ1-1	CASSLRDRGLGSTEAFF	TGTGCCAGCAGCTTGAGGGACAGGGGGCTTGGAAGCACTGAAGCTTTCTTT
NA	TRBV4-1	NA	TRBJ2-1	CASSQDIDSLDNEQFF	TGCGCCAGCAGCCAAGATATAGACTCGCTAGACAATGAGCAGTTCTTC
TRBD2	TRBV9	NA	TRBJ2-1	CASSYSGTSYNEQFF	TGTGCCAGCAGCTACAGCGGGACTTCCTACAATGAGCAGTTCTTC
NA	TRBV5-1	NA	TRBJ1-2	CASSLAVGPRNYGYTF	TGCGCCAGCAGCTTGGCCGTGGGGCCTCGAAACTATGGCTACACCTTC
NA	TRBV5-6	few	TRBJ1-5	CASSYRISGNQPQHF	TGTGCCAGCAGCTACCGAATATCGGGCAATCAGCCCCAGCATTTT
NA	TRBV6-6	NA	TRBJ1-5	CASSPSRGAGQPQHF	TGTGCCAGCAGTCCATCTAGGGGAGCGGGTCAGCCCCAGCATTTT
NA	TRBV29-1	few	TRBJ1-1	CSVLITGSRAFF	TGCAGCGTCCTAATCACCGGTTCCAGGGCTTTCTTT
TRBD1	TRBV5-1	few	TRBJ1-2	CASSGDRDYGYTF	TGCGCCAGCAGCGGCGACAGGGACTATGGCTACACCTTC
NA	TRBV9	few	TRBJ2-5	CASSLRERETQYF	TGTGCCAGCAGCTTAAGGGAGAGAGAGACCCAGTACTTC
NA	TRBV11-3	NA	TRBJ1-3	CASSALNGDFGNTIYF	TGTGCCAGCAGCGCCCTAAATGGAGATTTCGGAAACACCATATATTTT
NA	TRBV28	NA	TRBJ1-5	CASSLAGGHQPQHF	TGTGCCAGCAGTTTAGCGGGGGGGCATCAGCCCCAGCATTTT
TRBD2	TRBV6-6	NA	TRBJ2-1	CASSRTSGNEQFF	TGTGCCAGCAGTCGGACTAGCGGAAATGAGCAGTTCTTC
TRBD1	TRBV29-1	NA	TRBJ1-2	CSAGQRNYGYTF	TGCAGCGCGGGACAGAGGAACTATGGCTACACCTTC
NA	TRBV29-1	NA	TRBJ2-5	CSVVTTEETQYF	TGCAGCGTTGTTACAACCGAAGAGACCCAGTACTTC
NA	TRBV7-8	many	TRBJ1-1	CASSLRGGGNTEAFF	TGTGCCAGCAGCTTAAGAGGGGGGGGGAACACTGAAGCTTTCTTT
NA	TRBV11-2	NA	TRBJ2-5	CASSLGNRYQETQYF	TGTGCCAGCAGCTTAGGGAACAGGTACCAAGAGACCCAGTACTTC
TRBD2	TRBV15	NA	TRBJ2-3	CATSRGESGSRTDTQYF	TGTGCCACCAGCAGGGGGGAGAGCGGGAGTAGAACAGATACGCAGTATTTT
TRBD2	TRBV5-1	NA	TRBJ2-1	CASSPRGSGRLDEQFF	TGCGCCAGCAGCCCGCGGGGTAGCGGGAGGTTGGATGAGCAGTTCTTC
NA	TRBV7-2	NA	TRBJ1-2	CASSSSPGFGGYTF	TGTGCCAGCAGCTCCTCCCCAGGGTTCGGAGGCTACACCTTC
TRBD2	TRBV9	NA	TRBJ2-7	CASSVEGASGRGEQYF	TGTGCCAGCAGCGTAGAAGGGGCTAGCGGGAGGGGCGAGCAGTACTTC
NA	TRBV7-2	few	TRBJ1-5	CASSLDGEEHQPQHF	TGTGCCAGCAGCCTGGATGGGGAGGAACATCAGCCCCAGCATTTT
NA	TRBV18	few	TRBJ2-3	CASSPRPDTQYF	TGTGCCAGCTCACCACGGCCAGATACGCAGTATTTT
NA	TRBV11-2	NA	TRBJ1-5	CASSLSGGSNQPQHF	TGTGCCAGCAGCTTAAGCGGTGGAAGTAATCAGCCCCAGCATTTT
NA	TRBV5-4	NA	TRBJ1-6	CASRKILGGSYNSPLHF	TGTGCCAGCAGGAAAATTTTGGGAGGCTCCTATAATTCACCCCTCCACTTT
NA	TRBV11-2	few	TRBJ2-7	CASSYQGNNEQYF	TGTGCCAGCAGCTACCAGGGTAATAACGAGCAGTACTTC
NA	TRBV7-2	NA	TRBJ2-5	CASSFRGETQYF	TGTGCCAGCAGCTTCCGGGGGGAGACCCAGTACTTC
NA	TRBV5-3	medium-sized	TRBJ2-7	CARSMDDIGDIGEQYF	TGTGCCAGAAGTATGGATGACATAGGCGACATAGGCGAGCAGTACTTC
NA	TRBV14	NA	TRBJ1-1	CASSFQQGRTEAFF	TGTGCCAGCAGCTTTCAACAGGGTCGGACTGAAGCTTTCTTT
NA	TRBV27	NA	TRBJ2-2	CASSLEGIRTGELFF	TGTGCCAGCAGTTTAGAGGGAATTCGCACCGGGGAGCTGTTTTTT
NA	TRBV11-2	NA	TRBJ1-6	CASSPRPGNSPLHF	TGTGCCAGCAGTCCCCGACCGGGTAATTCACCCCTCCACTTT
NA	TRBV6-1	NA	TRBJ2-2	CATPLTPANTGELFF	TGTGCCACCCCCCTGACACCCGCGAACACCGGGGAGCTGTTTTTT
TRBD1	TRBV2	NA	TRBJ1-1	CASAGTGRLGTEAFF	TGTGCCAGCGCCGGGACAGGGCGCCTGGGCACTGAAGCTTTCTTT
NA	TRBV2	NA	TRBJ1-1	CASSYRDKLEAFF	TGTGCCAGCAGCTACAGGGACAAGCTTGAAGCTTTCTTT